The 13 T cell receptor beta chains in this list originate from one sample, sequenced in a study of T cell responses to AZD1222 COVID-19 vaccine. TCRdb keeps only in-frame clones here, not all; method: immunoSEQ multiplex PCR. This table holds some 130,000 clones, roughly 87% found once. The source was peripheral blood, collected 28 days after the second AZD1222 dose. These receptors were obtained from an adult who received the AZD1222 COVID-19 vaccine.

The chain has TRBV4-2 and TRBJ2-5, with D hard to call. This CDR3 has 16 amino acids. The V end was cut by 1 base, the J end by 2 bases, with 14 bases between. Germline-derived CDR1 and CDR2 are LGHNA and YNFKEQ. The CDR3 nucleotides read TGTGCCAGCAGCCAAGGGCCCCGCTATAGGCAAGAGACCCAGTACTTC. It codes for CASSQGPRYRQETQYF.

Only a few counts were recorded for this clone. This chain links TRBV4-1 with TRBJ2-3, with unresolved D. V was pared by 8 bases and J by 5 bases, with 14 bases between. Germline-derived CDR1 and CDR2 are MGHRA and YSYEKL. This CDR3 is built from 13 residues. CDR3 DNA sequence: TGCGCCAGCGGACGGACGCCTGGAGATACGCAGTATTTT. Protein sequence: CASGRTPGDTQYF.

The gene calls are TRBV5-5 and TRBJ2-3; no clear D gene. V shed 0 bases and J shed 2 bases, with 4 bases lying between them. The germline V gene encodes CDR1 SGHKS and CDR2 YYEKEE (reference sequence). The CDR3 loop spans 13 amino acids. The CDR3 reads CASSLGNTDTQYF. In nucleotides, the CDR3 is TGTGCCAGCAGCTTGGGTAACACAGATACGCAGTATTTT.

This clone is a singleton in its sample. The chain couples TRBV6-5 to TRBJ2-6; D gene unclear. The germline V and J ends were trimmed by 0 bases and 2 bases, with 5 bases remaining between them. The CDR3 length is 15 residues. Germline V gene data show CDR1 as MNHEY and CDR2 as SVGAGI. The CDR3 sequence is CASSYSWTGANVLTF. CDR3 nucleotides: TGTGCCAGCAGTTACTCCTGGACTGGGGCCAACGTCCTGACTTTC.

The rearrangement links TRBV6-1 to TRBJ2-7, with D perhaps matching TRBD1 or TRBD2 (6 bases each). The CDR3 consists of 15 residues. Per the germline V gene, CDR1 is MNHNS and CDR2 is SASEGT. V was clipped by 2 bases and J by 2 bases, with 13 bases between them. This CDR3 is CASSEKGGYPYEQYF. The CDR3 DNA reads TGTGCCAGCAGTGAAAAGGGGGGCTACCCCTACGAGCAGTACTTC.

This clone was counted only a few times. The gene calls are TRBV6-5 and TRBJ1-1; D ambiguous. Trimming pared 6 bases from V and 6 bases from J, leaving 8 bases between. This CDR3 has 11 amino acids. CDR1 and CDR2 (germline): MNHEY, SVGAGI. The CDR3 sequence is CASRSKSEAFF. As DNA, the CDR3 is TGTGCCAGCAGGTCAAAGTCTGAAGCTTTCTTT.

The V gene is TRBV7-2, the J gene TRBJ2-7; TRBD1 matches at 9 bases. The V and J ends lost 1 base and 1 base, in that order; junction bases with no gene match: 2. Germline V gene lookup returns CDR1 SGHTA and CDR2 FQGNSA. The CDR3 has 15 amino acids. In DNA form, the CDR3 reads TGTGCCAGCAGCTTAGGGACAGGGGCGTCCTACGAGCAGTACTTC. Translated, it gives CASSLGTGASYEQYF. The full variable domain, with the rest looked up from reference TRBV7-2 and TRBJ2-7, is GAGVSQSPSNKVTEKGKDVELRCDPISGHTALYWYRQSLGQGLEFLIYFQGNSAPDKSGLPSDRFSAERTGGSVSTLTIQRTQQEDSAVYLCASSLGTGASYEQYFGPGTRLTVT.

A single count supports this clone. This chain joins TRBV5-1 and TRBJ1-6; 7 nucleotides agree with TRBD1. V was clipped by 4 bases and J by 6 bases; unmatched bases: 4. CDR3 size: 14 residues. Germline CDR1 SGHRS, CDR2 YFSETQ. The CDR3 DNA is TGCGCCAGCAGCATCCGGGACAGTAATTCACCCCTCCACTTT. Protein sequence: CASSIRDSNSPLHF.

The genes are TRBV7-2 and TRBJ2-1, with TRBD2 matching over 16 bases. The CDR3 runs to 17 residues. The ends lost 3 bases at V and 5 bases at J; junction bases unmatched: 4. CDR1 and CDR2 from the germline V gene are SGHTA and FQGNSA. Written as DNA, the CDR3 is TGTGCCAGCAGCTTGCGCGGGACTAGCGGGGGGGACAATGAGCAGTTCTTC. Its protein is CASSLRGTSGGDNEQFF.

The chain joins TRBV5-5 to TRBJ1-5; tentative D call: TRBD1 (5 bases). V gave up 0 bases and J gave up 3 bases, with 13 bases separating them. CDR3 length: 16 residues. From germline, CDR1 is SGHKS and CDR2 YYEKEE (reference sequence). The CDR3 reads CASSLGGALVNQPQHF. CDR3 DNA: TGTGCCAGCAGCTTGGGAGGGGCCCTGGTCAATCAGCCCCAGCATTTT.

This clone has just a few counts. The chain couples TRBV7-9 to TRBJ1-1; TRBD1 aligns across 7 bases. The trim removed 5 bases at V and 3 bases at J, leaving 6 bases unmatched. This CDR3 region has 14 residues. From germline, CDR1 is SEHNR and CDR2 FQNEAQ (reference sequence). This CDR3 reads CASSRQGSDTEAFF. The DNA for the CDR3 is TGTGCCAGCAGCAGACAGGGCTCGGACACTGAAGCTTTCTTT.

The table lists this clone with a few counts. The chain recombines TRBV6-1 with TRBJ1-2; D gene unclear. CDR3 size: 15 residues. Trimming shortened V by 1 base and J by 4 bases, and 13 bases separated the two germline ends. Per germline, CDR1 MNHNS and CDR2 SASEGT. The DNA of the CDR3 is TGTGCCAGCAGTGAAGGACTGATGCTTCGCTATGGCTACACCTTC. As protein: CASSEGLMLRYGYTF.

This chain links TRBV4-1 with TRBJ1-3; D not certain. CDR1 is MGHRA and CDR2 is YSYEKL in the germline V gene. V was pared by 1 base and J by 2 bases, with 9 bases between. This CDR3 comprises 15 residues. DNA for the CDR3: TGCGCCAGCAGCCAAGTCAAGGGTGCTGGAAACACCATATATTTT. It translates to CASSQVKGAGNTIYF.